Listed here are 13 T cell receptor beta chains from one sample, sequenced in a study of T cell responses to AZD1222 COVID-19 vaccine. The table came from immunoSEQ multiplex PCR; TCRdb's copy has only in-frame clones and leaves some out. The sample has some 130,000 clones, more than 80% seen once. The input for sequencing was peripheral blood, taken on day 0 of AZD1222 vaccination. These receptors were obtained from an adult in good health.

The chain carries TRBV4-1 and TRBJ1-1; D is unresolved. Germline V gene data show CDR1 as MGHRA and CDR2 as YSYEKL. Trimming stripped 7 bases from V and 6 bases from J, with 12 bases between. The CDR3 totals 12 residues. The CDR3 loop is CASTSGYAEAFF. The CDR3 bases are TGCGCCAGCACCAGTGGCTACGCTGAAGCTTTCTTT.

CDR3: CASSKSGGGYGYTF. The CDR3 bases are TGTGCCAGCAGTAAATCCGGGGGGGGCTATGGCTACACCTTC. The chain combines TRBV6-6 with TRBJ1-2, with D possibly TRBD1 on 5 matching bases. Germline values: CDR1 MNHNY, CDR2 SVGAGI (reference sequence). V was trimmed by 5 bases and J by 4 bases, leaving 14 bases between them. This CDR3 is built from 14 residues.

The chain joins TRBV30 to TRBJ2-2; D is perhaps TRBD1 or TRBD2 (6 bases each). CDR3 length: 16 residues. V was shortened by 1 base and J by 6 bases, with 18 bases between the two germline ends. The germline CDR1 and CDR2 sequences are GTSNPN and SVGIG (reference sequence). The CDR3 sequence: CAWSGRRDIIAGELFF. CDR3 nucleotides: TGTGCCTGGAGTGGGCGGCGGGACATTATAGCCGGGGAGCTGTTTTTT.

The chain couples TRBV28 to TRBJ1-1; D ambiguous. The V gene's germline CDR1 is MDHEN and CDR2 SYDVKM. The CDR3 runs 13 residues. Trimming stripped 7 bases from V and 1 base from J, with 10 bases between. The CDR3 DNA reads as TGTGCCAGCAATGAGCGGGAGAACACTGAAGCTTTCTTT. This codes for CASNERENTEAFF. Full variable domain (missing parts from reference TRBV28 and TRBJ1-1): DVKVTQSSRYLVKRTGEKVFLECVQDMDHENMFWYRQDPGLGLRLIYFSYDVKMKEKGDIPEGYSVSREKKERFSLILESASTNQTSMYLCASNERENTEAFFGQGTRLTVV.

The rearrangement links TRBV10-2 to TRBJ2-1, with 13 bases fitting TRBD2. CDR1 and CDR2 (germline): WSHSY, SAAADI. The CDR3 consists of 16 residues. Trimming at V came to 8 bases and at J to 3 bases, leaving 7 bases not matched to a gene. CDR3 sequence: CASLGLAGALYNEQFF. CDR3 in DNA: TGCGCCAGCCTCGGACTAGCGGGGGCCCTCTACAATGAGCAGTTCTTC.

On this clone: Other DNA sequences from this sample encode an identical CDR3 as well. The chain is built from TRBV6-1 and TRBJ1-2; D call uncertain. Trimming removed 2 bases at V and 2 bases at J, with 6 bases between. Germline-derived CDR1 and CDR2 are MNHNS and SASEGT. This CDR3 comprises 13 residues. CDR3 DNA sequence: TGTGCCAGCAGTGAAACGGCGAACTATGGCTACACCTTC. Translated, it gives CASSETANYGYTF.

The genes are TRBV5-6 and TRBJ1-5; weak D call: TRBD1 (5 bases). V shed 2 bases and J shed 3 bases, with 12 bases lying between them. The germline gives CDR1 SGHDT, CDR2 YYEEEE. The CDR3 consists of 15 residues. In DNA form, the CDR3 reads TGTGCCAGCAGCTTAAAGGGGTTTTACAATCAGCCCCAGCATTTT. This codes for CASSLKGFYNQPQHF. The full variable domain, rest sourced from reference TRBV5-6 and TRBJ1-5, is DAGVTQSPTHLIKTRGQQVTLRCSPKSGHDTVSWYQQALGQGPQFIFQYYEEEERQRGNFPDRFSGHQFPNYSSELNVNALLLGDSALYLCASSLKGFYNQPQHFGDGTRLSIL.

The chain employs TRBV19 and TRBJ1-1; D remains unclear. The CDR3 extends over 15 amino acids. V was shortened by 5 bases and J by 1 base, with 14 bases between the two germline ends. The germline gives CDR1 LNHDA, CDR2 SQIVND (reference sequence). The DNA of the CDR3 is TGTGCCAGTAGTGAGTTGAGACGACGGAACACTGAAGCTTTCTTT. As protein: CASSELRRRNTEAFF.

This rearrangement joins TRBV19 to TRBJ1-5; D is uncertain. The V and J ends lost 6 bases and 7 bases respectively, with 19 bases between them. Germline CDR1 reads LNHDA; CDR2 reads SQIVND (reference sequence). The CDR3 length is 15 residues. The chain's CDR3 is CASSNPSGGGQPQHF. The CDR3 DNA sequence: TGTGCCAGTAGCAACCCGAGTGGAGGTGGACAGCCCCAGCATTTT.

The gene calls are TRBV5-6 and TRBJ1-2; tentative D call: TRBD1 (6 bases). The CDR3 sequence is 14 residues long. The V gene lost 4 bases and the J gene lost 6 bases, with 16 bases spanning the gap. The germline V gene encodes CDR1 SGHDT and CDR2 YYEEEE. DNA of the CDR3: TGTGCCAGCAGCCCCCGCTTCAACAGGGATGGCTACACCTTC. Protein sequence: CASSPRFNRDGYTF. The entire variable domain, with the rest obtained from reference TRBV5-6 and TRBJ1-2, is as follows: DAGVTQSPTHLIKTRGQQVTLRCSPKSGHDTVSWYQQALGQGPQFIFQYYEEEERQRGNFPDRFSGHQFPNYSSELNVNALLLGDSALYLCASSPRFNRDGYTFGSGTRLTVV.

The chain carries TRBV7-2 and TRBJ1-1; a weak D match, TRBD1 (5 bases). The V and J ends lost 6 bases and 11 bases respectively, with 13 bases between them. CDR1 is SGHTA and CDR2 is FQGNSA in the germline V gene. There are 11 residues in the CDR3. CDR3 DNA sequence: TGTGCCAGCAGTACGGGACGTCGGGCTTTCTTT. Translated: CASSTGRRAFF.

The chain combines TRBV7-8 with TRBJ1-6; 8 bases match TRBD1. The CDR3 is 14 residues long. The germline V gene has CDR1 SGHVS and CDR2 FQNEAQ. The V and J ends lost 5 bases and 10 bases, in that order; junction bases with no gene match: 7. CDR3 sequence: CASSLRDRSSPLHF. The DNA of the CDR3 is TGTGCCAGCAGCCTCCGGGACAGGTCCTCACCCCTCCACTTT.

The CDR3 spells CASSLTGESSNQPQHF. As DNA, the CDR3 is TGTGCCAGTAGCTTGACAGGGGAATCGAGCAATCAGCCCCAGCATTTT. This rearrangement joins TRBV19 to TRBJ1-5, with TRBD1 matching over 8 bases. The trim removed 6 bases at V and 1 base at J, leaving 8 bases unmatched. The CDR3 runs to 16 residues. Germline CDR1 reads LNHDA; CDR2 reads SQIVND (reference sequence). Full variable domain (rest looked up from reference TRBV19 and TRBJ1-5): DGGITQSPKYLFRKEGQNVTLSCEQNLNHDAMYWYRQDPGQGLRLIYYSQIVNDFQKGDIAEGYSVSREKKESFPLTVTSAQKNPTAFYLCASSLTGESSNQPQHFGDGTRLSIL.